This TCR beta chain came from a study of blood T cell repertoires in COVID-19. Background on the study: Sites across the United States, Italy and Spain contributed samples from acute and convalescent COVID-19. T cells, B-cell-depleted T cells, or PBMCs provided the cDNA or gDNA that served as material.

Germline assignment: CDR1 MNHEY and CDR2 SMNVEV (reference sequence). This CDR3 region has 15 residues. With V trimmed by 5 bases and J by 7 bases, 8 bases remained unmatched. In the study's own analysis: For nucleated cells, counts were estimated from reference gene primer amplification. Profiling relied on immunoSEQ multiplex PCR, and the TCRdb table lists in-frame clones only, not all of them. The V and J calls and clone size are taken from that table; D and trimming were inferred from the DNA. Of around 300,000 clones in the sample, roughly 87% were seen once. The source material was peripheral blood. The clonotype comes from a man aged 18 to 35 with active or convalescent COVID-19. The V and J genes are TRBV27 and TRBJ2-1; 10 positions match TRBD2. The CDR3 DNA follows: TGTGCCAGCAGTCCAGCGGGAGGGTTTGGGAATGAGCAGTTCTTC. It codes for CASSPAGGFGNEQFF.